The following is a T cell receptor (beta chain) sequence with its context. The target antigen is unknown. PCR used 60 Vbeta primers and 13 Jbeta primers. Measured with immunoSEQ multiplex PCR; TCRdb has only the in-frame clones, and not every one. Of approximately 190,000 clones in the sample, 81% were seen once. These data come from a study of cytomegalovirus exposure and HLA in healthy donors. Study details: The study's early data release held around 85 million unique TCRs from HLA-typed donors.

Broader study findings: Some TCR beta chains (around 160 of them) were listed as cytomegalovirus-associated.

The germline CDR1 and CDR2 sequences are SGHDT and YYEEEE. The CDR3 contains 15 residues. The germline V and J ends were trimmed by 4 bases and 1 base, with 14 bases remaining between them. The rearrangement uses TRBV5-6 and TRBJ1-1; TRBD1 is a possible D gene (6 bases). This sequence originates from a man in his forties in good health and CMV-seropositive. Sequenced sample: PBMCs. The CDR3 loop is CASSQPGTQNTEAFF. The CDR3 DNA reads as TGTGCCAGCAGCCAACCAGGGACACAGAACACTGAAGCTTTCTTT.